A single T cell receptor beta chain is shown here with its context. Its matching antigen is unknown. A read error may produce the germline difference seen at one junction end. The sample is drawn from a study of blood T cells in healthy people across ages. The germline V gene encodes CDR1 SGHAT and CDR2 FQNNGV. The CDR3 contains 16 residues. Through a sample-barcoded 5' primer and a J-beta primer mix, a second PCR was run for roughly 6 to 11 cycles. Every cDNA molecule bore a tag from a template-switch adaptor containing 12 random nucleotides. Paired-end reads containing CDR3 totaled no fewer than 2.5 million for each sample. TCRdb re-derived calls from the 5' RACE reads in MiXCR, one entry per CDR3 protein. This table holds more than 650,000 distinct CDR3 sequences, roughly 50% found once. Study-wide results and limits: Age advanced and TCR beta diversity per million T cells fell, roughly linearly. Donors of long life had a larger count of naive CD4+ cells and greater diversity than aged donors.

The specimen sequenced was blood. The clonotype comes from an elderly man in good health. This chain links TRBV11-2 with TRBJ2-7, with D perhaps assigned TRBD1 or TRBD2 (5 bases each). The CDR3 loop is CASGLRGRGGYNEQYF. As DNA, the CDR3 is TGTGCCAGCGGCTTAAGAGGACGGGGCGGGTACAATGAGCAGTACTTC.